The next 18 T cell receptor beta chains were all read from a single sample in a study of shared clonotypes between healthy human individuals. CD45RO-negative CD8 cells positively selected for CCR7 made up the naive population, which excluded terminally differentiated effector memory CD45RA+ cells. Method: immunoSEQ multiplex PCR; TCRdb's copy keeps in-frame clones and lacks some. This sample has roughly 2,000,000 clones; around 95% occur once, and the top ten carry 1.5% to 2%. The specimen sequenced was naive CD8+ T cells from PBMCs. The receptors were gathered from a man between 18 and 29 years old in good health. Some clones in this sample may be carry-over from other donors' samples.

The V call is TRBV13, the J call TRBJ2-3; 12 bases match TRBD1. CDR3 length: 16 residues. The V gene end was trimmed by 5 bases and the J gene end by 5 bases; junction bases not matched to a gene: 8. CDR1 and CDR2 from the germline V gene are PRHDT and FYEKMQ (reference sequence). CDR3 amino acids: CASSPRDRGQGDTQYF. The CDR3 DNA sequence: TGTGCCAGCAGCCCCCGGGACAGGGGGCAGGGAGATACGCAGTATTTT.

The V call is TRBV11-2, the J call TRBJ2-1; TRBD2 aligns across 8 bases. The junction had 13 bases not matched to a gene; V was cut back by 5 bases and J by 7 bases. This CDR3 spans 16 amino acids. CDR1 is SGHAT and CDR2 is FQNNGV in the germline V gene. CDR3 loop: CASSTRTSPGENEQFF. CDR3 bases: TGTGCCAGCAGCACCCGGACTAGCCCAGGGGAGAATGAGCAGTTCTTC.

V is TRBV5-8 and J is TRBJ1-4; perhaps TRBD1 as D (5 bases). This CDR3 has 16 amino acids. Trimming removed 5 bases from V and 5 bases from J, with 19 bases in between. In germline, CDR1 is SGHTS, CDR2 YDEGEE. This CDR3 is CASRPTGTEQNEKLFF. CDR3 coding DNA: TGTGCCAGCAGACCTACCGGGACGGAACAAAATGAAAAACTGTTTTTT.

The chain has TRBV28 and TRBJ1-4; tentative D call: TRBD1 (5 bases). The CDR3 extends over 16 amino acids. Germline assignment: CDR1 MDHEN and CDR2 SYDVKM. The V gene lost 4 bases and the J gene lost 0 bases, with 12 bases spanning the gap. CDR3 nucleotides: TGTGCCAGCAGTTACCCTTCACAGGCAACTAATGAAAAACTGTTTTTT. It codes for CASSYPSQATNEKLFF.

The chain has TRBV27 and TRBJ2-1; TRBD1 matches at 9 bases. From germline, CDR1 is MNHEY and CDR2 SMNVEV (reference sequence). The CDR3 extends over 16 amino acids. The junction had 10 bases not matched to a gene; V was cut back by 5 bases and J by 5 bases. CDR3: CASSPSWDRVNNEQFF. For the CDR3, the DNA is TGTGCCAGCAGTCCCTCCTGGGACAGGGTAAACAATGAGCAGTTCTTC.

V gene TRBV7-2 combines with J gene TRBJ2-5, with D perhaps matching TRBD2 (6 bases). The CDR3 extends over 16 amino acids. Trimming took off 1 base at V and 5 bases at J, with 17 bases between the two ends. Looked up from germline, CDR1 is SGHTA and CDR2 is FQGNSA. The CDR3 coding sequence is TGTGCCAGCAGCTTAGATCGGGAGAGGGGATGGGAGACCCAGTACTTC. Its protein product is CASSLDRERGWETQYF.

J is TRBJ1-2 and V is TRBV5-1, with D maybe TRBD1 (5 bases). This CDR3 contains 15 residues. Germline CDR1 reads SGHRS; CDR2 reads YFSETQ. Trimming cost V 3 bases and J 3 bases, with 15 bases left between them. This CDR3 reads CASSYWGNSDYGYTF. Written as DNA, the CDR3 is TGCGCCAGCAGCTATTGGGGCAACAGTGACTATGGCTACACCTTC. The whole variable domain, filled in from reference TRBV5-1 and TRBJ1-2, reads KAGVTQTPRYLIKTRGQQVTLSCSPISGHRSVSWYQQTPGQGLQFLFEYFSETQRNKGNFPGRFSGRQFSNSRSEMNVSTLELGDSALYLCASSYWGNSDYGYTFGSGTRLTVV.

Written as DNA, the CDR3 is TGTGCCAGTAGTATATCCCCAGGGAGGAGCGATGGCTACACCTTC. Protein: CASSISPGRSDGYTF. The rearrangement joins TRBV19 to TRBJ1-2; possibly TRBD1 for D (5 bases). V dropped 2 bases and J dropped 6 bases, with 16 bases sitting between them. The CDR3 extends over 15 amino acids. Germline CDR1 LNHDA, CDR2 SQIVND (reference sequence).

The genes are TRBV6-5 and TRBJ2-7; a possible D gene is TRBD1 (6 bases). This CDR3 is 12 amino acids long. Germline V gives CDR1 MNHEY, CDR2 SVGAGI. V was trimmed by 4 bases and J by 3 bases, leaving 7 bases between them. The CDR3 reads CASSLQGYEQYF. The CDR3 nucleotides are TGTGCCAGCAGTTTACAGGGCTACGAGCAGTACTTC.

On this clone itself: Other nucleotide sequences from this sample produce the same CDR3. The CDR3 reads CASSVVGSQETQYF. The DNA for the CDR3 is TGTGCCAGCAGCGTAGTTGGGAGTCAAGAGACCCAGTACTTC. The chain has TRBV9 and TRBJ2-5, with D possibly TRBD2 on 5 matching bases. CDR1 SGDLS and CDR2 YYNGEE come from the germline V gene. V was clipped by 0 bases and J by 2 bases, with 8 bases between them. The CDR3 contains 14 residues.

The V and J genes are TRBV19 and TRBJ2-5; the match to TRBD2 covers 14 bases. Per germline, CDR1 LNHDA and CDR2 SQIVND (reference sequence). The trim removed 5 bases at V and 2 bases at J, leaving 7 bases unmatched. The CDR3 length is 17 residues. CDR3 bases: TGTGCCAGTAGTCTAATGGGACTAGCGGGAGCGCAAGAGACCCAGTACTTC. Its protein product is CASSLMGLAGAQETQYF.

This clone was seen a few times. The same CDR3 is also encoded by other DNA sequences in this sample. The V gene is TRBV27, the J gene TRBJ2-2; no clear D. Germline V gene data show CDR1 as MNHEY and CDR2 as SMNVEV (reference sequence). V lost 6 bases to trimming and J lost 6 bases, with 8 bases between them. This CDR3 is built from 12 residues. CDR3 loop: CASSPGPGELFF. Here the CDR3 DNA reads TGTGCCAGCAGCCCCGGACCCGGGGAGCTGTTTTTT.

The J gene is TRBJ2-2, the V gene TRBV7-9; the match to TRBD1 covers 8 bases. J gave up 4 bases and V 5 bases, and 6 bases lay outside the gene matches. CDR1 and CDR2 from the germline V gene are SEHNR and FQNEAQ (reference sequence). The CDR3 contains 15 residues. CDR3 in DNA: TGTGCCAGCAGCGGGCGACAGGGGATCACCGGGGAGCTGTTTTTT. It encodes CASSGRQGITGELFF. Using reference TRBV7-9 and TRBJ2-2 for the parts outside the CDR3, the full variable domain is DTGVSQNPRHKITKRGQNVTFRCDPISEHNRLYWYRQTLGQGPEFLTYFQNEAQLEKSRLLSDRFSAERPKGSFSTLEIQRTEQGDSAMYLCASSGRQGITGELFFGEGSRLTVL.

This chain joins TRBV28 and TRBJ1-5, with a possible D match to TRBD1 (6 bases). The length of the CDR3 is 15 residues. The germline CDR1 and CDR2 sequences are MDHEN and SYDVKM. The germline V and J ends were trimmed by 6 bases and 3 bases, with 15 bases remaining between them. The CDR3 is CASRYLTGSNQPQHF. The CDR3 bases are TGTGCCAGCAGGTACCTAACAGGGTCCAATCAGCCCCAGCATTTT.

V usage is TRBV2 and J usage is TRBJ2-1; 9 bases match TRBD1. Germline V CDR1 and CDR2: SNHLY, FYNNEI. There are 16 residues in the CDR3. The trim removed 4 bases at V and 0 bases at J, leaving 4 bases unmatched. CDR3 sequence (DNA): TGTGCCAGCAGTGTAGACAGGGGGAGCTCCTACAATGAGCAGTTCTTC. This encodes CASSVDRGSSYNEQFF.

The chain recombines TRBV13 with TRBJ2-1; the match to TRBD2 covers 8 bases. The germline gives CDR1 PRHDT, CDR2 FYEKMQ (reference sequence). Unmatched junction bases numbered 5, after V lost 1 base and J lost 0 bases. The length of the CDR3 is 17 residues. CDR3 nucleotide sequence: TGTGCCAGCAGCTTAGAAAGTAGCGGGACCTCCTACAATGAGCAGTTCTTC. Translated: CASSLESSGTSYNEQFF.

Points on this clone: The sample carries other DNA sequences with the same CDR3. CDR3 DNA: TGTGCCAGCAGCGAGAGGGGGGGCAATCAGCCCCAGCATTTT. It is translated as CASSERGGNQPQHF. The chain links TRBV9 to TRBJ1-5; maybe TRBD1 (6 bases). Germline assignment: CDR1 SGDLS and CDR2 YYNGEE. The CDR3 runs 14 residues. Trimming took 3 bases from V and 2 from J, leaving 9 bases between them.

The gene calls are TRBV19 and TRBJ1-1, with a tentative D call TRBD1 (6 bases). The CDR3 has 16 amino acids. Germline values: CDR1 LNHDA, CDR2 SQIVND (reference sequence). The V gene lost 1 base and the J gene lost 1 base, with 13 bases spanning the gap. DNA of the CDR3: TGTGCCAGTAGTATAGCCCGTACAGGGTCGAACACTGAAGCTTTCTTT. This gives the protein CASSIARTGSNTEAFF.